A single sample is the source of the 27 T cell receptor beta chains below, sequenced in a study of beta chain features in type 1 diabetes (dated by TCRdb to the late 2010s). To prepare the library, the immunoSEQ multiplex PCR assay was applied. The entire isolated RNA was reverse transcribed using the High Capacity cDNA Reverse Transcription Kit, and thus expressed TCRB transcripts were sequenced. What TCRdb holds here is the immuneACCESS table cut down to in-frame rearrangements. Part of the clones is not present; checked against another copy, under half of the missing clones reflect an unresolved V gene, and the others are unexplained. In this sample the table shows thousands of clones, 70% to 80% of which occur a single time. The ten most abundant clones make up 1.4% of the sample. Sample: Tregs from blood. The intended sense of this specimen's cell subset or site label: regulatory CD4+ T cells. The receptors were sampled from a woman under 30 in good health.

The chain links TRBV11-2 to TRBJ2-3; 10 bases agree with TRBD2. From germline, CDR1 is SGHAT and CDR2 FQNNGV. J gave up 2 bases and V 2 bases, and 13 bases lay outside the gene matches. This CDR3 comprises 19 residues. The CDR3 DNA sequence: TGTGCCAGCAGCTTACCCCGGCGGCTAGCGGGGGCCATCACAGATACGCAGTATTTT. Translation gives CASSLPRRLAGAITDTQYF.

This chain links TRBV29-1 with TRBJ2-1; D is possibly TRBD1 (5 bases). The CDR3 has 11 amino acids. V was pared by 6 bases and J by 10 bases, with 13 bases between. Germline V gene data show CDR1 as SQVTM and CDR2 as ANQGSEA. Here the CDR3 DNA reads TGCAGCGTAAACCTTGGGGCGGAGCAGTTCTTC. Translation: CSVNLGAEQFF.

The V and J genes are TRBV6-6 and TRBJ1-2; 9 nucleotides agree with TRBD1. The CDR3 is 13 amino acids. The junction had 12 bases not matched to a gene; V was cut back by 9 bases and J by 10 bases. Per the germline V gene, CDR1 is MNHNY and CDR2 is SVGAGI (reference sequence). This CDR3 is CASGLGQGYTYTF. CDR3 sequence (DNA): TGTGCCAGTGGCCTCGGACAGGGGTACACCTACACCTTC.

This clone has only one observation. The V gene is TRBV2, the J gene TRBJ1-1; TRBD1 aligns across 9 bases. The CDR3 loop spans 11 amino acids. From germline, CDR1 is SNHLY and CDR2 FYNNEI. V shed 6 bases and J 12 bases; nucleotides not matched to a gene: 5. In DNA, the CDR3 is TGTGCCAGCAGCTACGGACAGGGGTCTTTCTTT. Its translation is CASSYGQGSFF.

The V call is TRBV11-2, the J call TRBJ1-6, with D possibly TRBD1 on 6 matching bases. Looked up from germline, CDR1 is SGHAT and CDR2 is FQNNGV. The CDR3 has 15 amino acids. V lost 0 bases to trimming and J lost 7 bases, with 10 bases between them. CDR3 sequence: CASSLEGQGNSPLHF. DNA of the CDR3: TGTGCCAGCAGCTTAGAAGGGCAGGGGAATTCACCCCTCCACTTT.

The rearrangement links TRBV10-1 to TRBJ1-1; a possible D gene is TRBD1 (6 bases). V was trimmed by 2 bases and J by 4 bases, leaving 14 bases between them. The CDR3 has 15 residues. Per the germline V gene, CDR1 is WNHNN and CDR2 is SYGVQD (reference sequence). CDR3 DNA: TGCGCCAGCAGTGAGAATTTGGGCAGGGGCACTGAAGCTTTCTTT. It codes for CASSENLGRGTEAFF.

The chain joins TRBV6-6 to TRBJ2-7, with D possibly TRBD1 on 6 matching bases. The CDR3 has 14 residues. Trimming shortened V by 6 bases and J by 2 bases, and 14 bases separated the two germline ends. Germline-derived CDR1 and CDR2 are MNHNY and SVGAGI (reference sequence). As DNA, the CDR3 is TGTGCCAGCAGACAACAGGGTAGTACCTACGAGCAGTACTTC. Translating it yields CASRQQGSTYEQYF.

The rearrangement uses TRBV6-1 and TRBJ2-7; 8 bases agree with TRBD1. V shed 4 bases, J shed 7 bases, and the junction held 9 bases outside the gene matches. This CDR3 has 14 residues. Germline CDR1 is MNHNS and CDR2 is SASEGT. CDR3 DNA sequence: TGTGCCAGCAGTGCGACAGGGGACCCTGCGGAGCAGTACTTC. It translates to CASSATGDPAEQYF.

This clone turned up a few times. V and J are TRBV21-1 and TRBJ1-1; TRBD1 is the table's D call, not checked against the DNA. TRBV21-1 corresponds to a pseudogene. This CDR3 contains 17 residues. The CDR3, as DNA: TGTGCCAGCAGCAAATACGGCAGGGGCCCCATGAACACTGAAGCTTTCTTT. This gives the protein CASSKYGRGPMNTEAFF.

This clone has just a few counts. The rearrangement uses TRBV30 and TRBJ2-7; 7 bases line up with TRBD2. V shed 2 bases, J shed 5 bases, and the junction held 6 bases outside the gene matches. CDR3 size: 13 residues. Germline V gives CDR1 GTSNPN, CDR2 SVGIG (reference sequence). CDR3 DNA: TGTGCCTGGAGTCACGTTGGGGGGGACGAGCAGTACTTC. Its protein is CAWSHVGGDEQYF. Full variable domain (missing parts from reference TRBV30 and TRBJ2-7): SQTIHQWPATLVQPVGSPLSLECTVEGTSNPNLYWYRQAAGRGLQLLFYSVGIGQISSEVPQNLSASRPQDRQFILSSKKLLLSDSGFYLCAWSHVGGDEQYFGPGTRLTVT.

The chain combines TRBV6-5 with TRBJ1-1, with a possible D match to TRBD1 (6 bases). The CDR3 length is 13 residues. Germline-derived CDR1 and CDR2 are MNHEY and SVGAGI. Trimming removed 6 bases from V and 5 bases from J, with 13 bases in between. The CDR3 protein is CASRGGGWTEAFF. DNA of the CDR3: TGTGCCAGCAGAGGTGGGGGCTGGACTGAAGCTTTCTTT.

The chain joins TRBV15 to TRBJ1-5, with a possible D match to TRBD1 (5 bases). Per germline, CDR1 LNHNV and CDR2 YYDKDF (reference sequence). Between the trimmed V and J ends, which lost 6 bases and 0 bases, there was a span of 15 bases. The CDR3 extends over 16 amino acids. The CDR3: CATRGQYQGSNQPQHF. The CDR3 bases are TGTGCCACCAGGGGGCAGTACCAAGGTAGCAATCAGCCCCAGCATTTT.

The CDR3 here is CASSLGGTGPGANVLTF. The CDR3 DNA reads TGTGCCAGCAGCTTGGGCGGGACAGGGCCTGGGGCCAACGTCCTGACTTTC. V and J are TRBV5-4 and TRBJ2-6, with 9 nucleotides matching TRBD1. The V gene's germline CDR1 is SGHNT and CDR2 YYREEE (reference sequence). The CDR3 length is 17 residues. With V trimmed by 0 bases and J by 2 bases, 3 bases remained unmatched.

This clone was seen only once. This chain connects TRBV6-1 to TRBJ2-5; no firm D call. Germline CDR1 MNHNS, CDR2 SASEGT. The CDR3 is made up of 15 amino acids. The V end was cut by 4 bases, the J end by 4 bases, with 16 bases between. In nucleotides, the CDR3 is TGTGCCAGCAGTGCCATTTACGGTGTCGGAGAGACCCAGTACTTC. Amino acids: CASSAIYGVGETQYF.

This rearrangement joins TRBV29-1 to TRBJ1-2; a weak D match, TRBD1 (6 bases). In germline, CDR1 is SQVTM, CDR2 ANQGSEA. V was cut by 5 bases and J by 2 bases, with 9 bases left in between. This CDR3 contains 12 residues. DNA for the CDR3: TGCAGCGTTATAGGACAGAACTATGGCTACACCTTC. It yields the protein CSVIGQNYGYTF.

The gene calls are TRBV19 and TRBJ1-5; 8 bases map to TRBD1. In germline, CDR1 is LNHDA, CDR2 SQIVND (reference sequence). J lost 6 bases, V lost 3 bases, and 7 bases had no gene match. CDR3 length: 15 residues. The CDR3 region is CASSIRTGLFQPQHF. CDR3 nucleotide sequence: TGTGCCAGTAGTATTCGGACAGGGTTGTTTCAGCCCCAGCATTTT.

V usage is TRBV7-3 and J usage is TRBJ1-1; D is perhaps TRBD1 (6 bases). The ends were cut back, 5 bases at V and 4 bases at J, with 20 bases in the middle. CDR3 size: 16 residues. The germline gives CDR1 SGHTA, CDR2 FQGTGA. The CDR3 nucleotides are TGTGCCAGCAGCCCACAGGGAGCTGGTACGAGCACTGAAGCTTTCTTT. Translated, it gives CASSPQGAGTSTEAFF.

This chain uses TRBV15 with TRBJ1-5; TRBD1 matches at 11 bases. V shed 5 bases, J shed 2 bases, and the junction held 2 bases outside the gene matches. Germline values: CDR1 LNHNV, CDR2 YYDKDF (reference sequence). CDR3 length equals 15 residues. CDR3 nucleotides: TGTGCCACCAGCGGGGGACAGGGGGGCAATCAGCCCCAGCATTTT. This encodes CATSGGQGGNQPQHF.

This rearrangement joins TRBV14 to TRBJ2-7, with 12 nucleotides matching TRBD2. The CDR3 loop spans 17 amino acids. Germline-derived CDR1 and CDR2 are SGHDN and FVKESK. After removal of 4 bases from V and 0 bases from J, the junction contained 7 bases not matched to a gene. For the CDR3, the DNA is TGTGCCAGCAGCCCGCCCCTGGGACTAGCGGGCTCCTACGAGCAGTACTTC. Its protein product is CASSPPLGLAGSYEQYF.

The chain uses TRBV6-6 and TRBJ2-5; possibly TRBD2 for D (6 bases). The J call could be wrong; TRBJ2-7 is a better fit for the DNA end. CDR1 is MNHNY, CDR2 SVGAGI, per germline (reference sequence). There are 15 residues in the CDR3. The CDR3 loop reads CASSRDFGAHYEQYF. CDR3 nucleotide sequence: TGTGCCAGCAGTCGGGACTTCGGGGCCCACTACGAGCAGTACTTC.

The chain combines TRBV6-1 with TRBJ2-7; 9 bases line up with TRBD2. Germline CDR1 and CDR2: MNHNS and SASEGT. Germline trimming cut 2 bases from V and 5 bases from J; bases unmatched to any gene: 16. The CDR3 spans 18 residues. CDR3 bases: TGTGCCAGCAGTGAAATGTCGCAAAGGCTAGCGGGAATCCACGAGCAGTACTTC. Protein product: CASSEMSQRLAGIHEQYF.

This clone came up once. The chain joins TRBV18 to TRBJ2-7; 8 bases agree with TRBD2. CDR1 and CDR2 (germline): KGHSH, LQKENI. The CDR3 sequence is 15 residues long. After removal of 4 bases from V and 4 bases from J, the junction contained 9 bases not matched to a gene. DNA of the CDR3: TGTGCCAGCTCACTCTCTCGGGGGGGACTATACGAGCAGTACTTC. Its protein product is CASSLSRGGLYEQYF.

The chain combines TRBV7-9 with TRBJ1-1, with D perhaps TRBD1 (6 bases). The CDR3 extends over 13 amino acids. Germline CDR1 is SEHNR and CDR2 is FQNEAQ (reference sequence). The ends were cut back, 5 bases at V and 1 base at J, with 8 bases in the middle. This chain's CDR3 is CASSLTGNTEAFF. As DNA, the CDR3 is TGTGCCAGCAGCCTGACAGGGAACACTGAAGCTTTCTTT.

V is TRBV4-1 and J is TRBJ1-2; D uncertain. The V and J ends lost 1 base and 4 bases respectively, with 10 bases between them. The CDR3 extends over 14 amino acids. Germline V gives CDR1 MGHRA, CDR2 YSYEKL. The CDR3 coding sequence is TGCGCCAGCAGCCAAGCAGGAGGCTCCTATGGCTACACCTTC. Amino acids: CASSQAGGSYGYTF.

V is TRBV5-4 and J is TRBJ2-3; 8 nucleotides agree with TRBD1. The CDR3 covers 15 residues. Unmatched junction bases numbered 2, after V lost 0 bases and J lost 2 bases. Germline values: CDR1 SGHNT, CDR2 YYREEE (reference sequence). The CDR3 DNA sequence: TGTGCCAGCAGCTTGGGGACAGGGACCACAGATACGCAGTATTTT. Translation gives CASSLGTGTTDTQYF.

The count of this clone is one. The chain uses TRBV10-3 and TRBJ1-5; 8 bases line up with TRBD1. Losses at the gene ends were 7 bases for V and 4 bases for J; bases not matched to a gene: 3. This CDR3 has 13 residues. The germline gives CDR1 ENHRY, CDR2 SYGVKD. CDR3 sequence: CAITDRENQPQHF. CDR3 sequence (DNA): TGTGCCATCACGGACAGGGAAAATCAGCCCCAGCATTTT.

V gene TRBV11-2 combines with J gene TRBJ2-6; the D gene is possibly TRBD1 (6 bases). V gave up 1 base and J gave up 3 bases, with 16 bases separating them. CDR3 length equals 18 residues. The germline CDR1 and CDR2 sequences are SGHAT and FQNNGV. In DNA form, the CDR3 reads TGTGCCAGCAGCTTAGGGTCGTCTTGGGGGCTTGGGGCCAACGTCCTGACTTTC. Translated: CASSLGSSWGLGANVLTF.